This is a list of T cell receptor beta chains from one sample in a study of blood T cell repertoires in COVID-19. Profiled with immunoSEQ multiplex PCR; TCRdb holds only in-frame clones, not every one. The table lists under 200,000 clones, approximately 80% of them singletons. What was sequenced was peripheral blood. The receptors stem from a woman older than 75 with COVID-19, enrolled during active disease. Each CDR3 is given with its conserved first and last residue. The D gene is left open where the match is weak. Size is stated for part of the rows, as once, few or many counts, or as a class when the clone is expanded.

j_gene: TRBJ2-7
len: 13
abundance: once
v_gene: TRBV4-1
d_gene: TRBD1
CDR3aa: CASSHGTEGEQYF
CDR3nt: TGCGCCAGCAGCCATGGGACAGAAGGCGAGCAGTACTTC

j_gene: TRBJ2-7
len: 13
abundance: -
v_gene: TRBV20-1
d_gene: TRBD1
CDR3aa: CSASPGQVKEQYF
CDR3nt: TGCAGTGCTAGTCCGGGACAGGTTAAAGAGCAGTACTTC

j_gene: TRBJ1-1
len: 15
abundance: -
v_gene: TRBV11-2
d_gene: -
CDR3aa: CASSLLGTQNTEAFF
CDR3nt: TGTGCCAGCAGCTTACTGGGCACCCAGAACACTGAAGCTTTCTTT

j_gene: TRBJ1-5
len: 15
abundance: -
v_gene: TRBV2
d_gene: -
CDR3aa: CASLRTDSAAQPQHF
CDR3nt: TGTGCCAGCCTCCGAACGGACTCCGCGGCTCAGCCCCAGCATTTT

j_gene: TRBJ2-2
len: 17
abundance: -
v_gene: TRBV28
d_gene: -
CDR3aa: CASSPVGLASATGELFF
CDR3nt: TGTGCCAGCAGTCCCGTCGGGCTAGCATCGGCCACCGGGGAGCTGTTTTTT

j_gene: TRBJ2-2
len: 17
abundance: -
v_gene: TRBV4-1
d_gene: -
CDR3aa: CASSQEGRGATTGELFF
CDR3nt: TGCGCCAGCAGCCAAGAGGGGAGAGGAGCGACCACCGGGGAGCTGTTTTTT

j_gene: TRBJ1-2
len: 11
abundance: -
v_gene: TRBV12-3/TRBV12-4
d_gene: -
CDR3aa: CASTYRGGYTF
CDR3nt: TGTGCCAGCACTTATAGGGGAGGCTACACCTTC

j_gene: TRBJ2-7
len: 18
abundance: -
v_gene: TRBV5-1
d_gene: TRBD1
CDR3aa: CASSLSSGTGASPYEQYF
CDR3nt: TGCGCCAGCAGCTTGTCCTCGGGAACAGGGGCGTCCCCCTACGAGCAGTACTTC

j_gene: TRBJ2-2
len: 13
abundance: -
v_gene: TRBV2
d_gene: TRBD1
CDR3aa: CASRMTGPGELFF
CDR3nt: TGTGCCAGCAGAATGACAGGGCCCGGGGAGCTGTTTTTT

j_gene: TRBJ1-4
len: 16
abundance: -
v_gene: TRBV4-1
d_gene: TRBD1
CDR3aa: CASSQTSGQGWEKLFF
CDR3nt: TGCGCCAGCAGCCAAACCTCGGGACAGGGTTGGGAAAAACTGTTTTTT

j_gene: TRBJ1-4
len: 11
abundance: -
v_gene: TRBV6-6
d_gene: -
CDR3aa: CASATNEKLFF
CDR3nt: TGTGCCTCGGCAACTAATGAAAAACTGTTTTTT

j_gene: TRBJ2-7
len: 16
abundance: -
v_gene: TRBV27
d_gene: TRBD2
CDR3aa: CATSPGSGRWTYEQYF
CDR3nt: TGTGCCACCAGCCCTGGATCCGGGAGGTGGACCTACGAGCAGTACTTC

j_gene: TRBJ1-1
len: 12
abundance: once
v_gene: TRBV10-3
d_gene: -
CDR3aa: CAAGGEDTEAFF
CDR3nt: TGTGCCGCCGGGGGGGAGGACACTGAAGCTTTCTTT

j_gene: TRBJ1-1
len: 13
abundance: once
v_gene: TRBV2
d_gene: -
CDR3aa: CASSGQSNTEAFF
CDR3nt: TGTGCCAGCAGCGGACAGTCGAACACTGAAGCTTTCTTT

j_gene: TRBJ2-3
len: 13
abundance: -
v_gene: TRBV5-1
d_gene: -
CDR3aa: CASSLGGADTQYF
CDR3nt: TGCGCCAGCAGCTTGGGGGGCGCGGATACGCAGTATTTT

j_gene: TRBJ1-2
len: 13
abundance: -
v_gene: TRBV12-3/TRBV12-4
d_gene: -
CDR3aa: CASSLRRYYGYTF
CDR3nt: TGTGCCAGCAGTTTACGTAGATACTATGGCTACACCTTC

j_gene: TRBJ2-3
len: 14
abundance: once
v_gene: TRBV2
d_gene: TRBD2
CDR3aa: CASLERGVLATQYF
CDR3nt: TGTGCCAGCCTGGAGCGGGGGGTGCTTGCTACGCAGTATTTT

j_gene: TRBJ1-2
len: 13
abundance: -
v_gene: TRBV15
d_gene: -
CDR3aa: CATSGTGSYGYTF
CDR3nt: TGTGCCACCAGCGGCACAGGGTCGTATGGCTACACCTTC

j_gene: TRBJ2-7
len: 17
abundance: once
v_gene: TRBV4-2
d_gene: -
CDR3aa: CASSQDYAGESPYEQYF
CDR3nt: TGTGCCAGCAGCCAAGATTATGCCGGGGAGTCTCCCTACGAGCAGTACTTC

j_gene: TRBJ2-2
len: 13
abundance: -
v_gene: TRBV7-9
d_gene: -
CDR3aa: CASSLRLTGELFF
CDR3nt: TGTGCCAGCAGCTTGCGGCTAACCGGGGAGCTGTTTTTT

j_gene: TRBJ1-2
len: 14
abundance: once
v_gene: TRBV19
d_gene: TRBD1
CDR3aa: CASSPDRGKYGYTF
CDR3nt: TGTGCCAGTAGTCCGGACAGGGGGAAGTATGGCTACACCTTC

j_gene: TRBJ2-3
len: 15
abundance: -
v_gene: TRBV27
d_gene: TRBD1
CDR3aa: CASSSPGTGIDTQYF
CDR3nt: TGTGCCAGCAGTTCGCCCGGGACAGGTATCGATACGCAGTATTTT

j_gene: TRBJ2-1
len: 18
abundance: -
v_gene: TRBV5-1
d_gene: TRBD2
CDR3aa: CASSGGLAGGFSYNEQFF
CDR3nt: TGCGCCAGCAGCGGCGGGCTAGCGGGGGGCTTCTCCTACAATGAGCAGTTCTTC

j_gene: TRBJ1-1
len: 17
abundance: -
v_gene: TRBV28
d_gene: -
CDR3aa: CASKPTRRQSMRTEAFF
CDR3nt: TGTGCCAGCAAACCCACGAGGCGACAGTCCATGCGCACTGAAGCTTTCTTT

j_gene: TRBJ2-5
len: 16
abundance: -
v_gene: TRBV5-1
d_gene: TRBD1
CDR3aa: CASSPSGTGGWETQYF
CDR3nt: TGCGCCAGCAGCCCCTCCGGGACAGGGGGCTGGGAGACCCAGTACTTC

j_gene: TRBJ2-5
len: 14
abundance: -
v_gene: TRBV11-2
d_gene: -
CDR3aa: CASSFGRVQETQYF
CDR3nt: TGTGCCAGCAGCTTTGGCAGGGTCCAAGAGACCCAGTACTTC

j_gene: TRBJ2-7
len: 16
abundance: -
v_gene: TRBV5-5
d_gene: TRBD2
CDR3aa: CASSLGGLAGVGEQYF
CDR3nt: TGTGCCAGCAGCTTGGGGGGACTAGCGGGAGTCGGCGAGCAGTACTTC

j_gene: TRBJ1-2
len: 12
abundance: -
v_gene: TRBV12-3/TRBV12-4
d_gene: -
CDR3aa: CASSITGYGYTF
CDR3nt: TGTGCCAGCAGTATCACAGGGTATGGCTACACCTTC

j_gene: TRBJ1-2
len: 13
abundance: -
v_gene: TRBV19
d_gene: -
CDR3aa: CASSIDGGNGYTF
CDR3nt: TGTGCCAGTAGTATAGATGGCGGGAATGGCTACACCTTC

j_gene: TRBJ1-1
len: 15
abundance: -
v_gene: TRBV5-1
d_gene: -
CDR3aa: CPRAAGGASNTEAFF
CDR3nt: TGCCCCCGCGCGGCGGGGGGGGCCTCGAACACTGAAGCTTTCTTT

j_gene: TRBJ1-6
len: 15
abundance: once
v_gene: TRBV2
d_gene: -
CDR3aa: CASGDTGHYNSPLHF
CDR3nt: TGTGCCAGCGGCGACACAGGGCACTATAATTCACCCCTCCACTTT

j_gene: TRBJ2-7
len: 14
abundance: once
v_gene: TRBV4-2
d_gene: -
CDR3aa: CASSQEQQHREQYF
CDR3nt: TGTGCCAGCAGCCAAGAGCAGCAGCACAGGGAGCAGTACTTC

j_gene: TRBJ1-4
len: 15
abundance: -
v_gene: TRBV6-1
d_gene: -
CDR3aa: CASSEAPGEGEKLFF
CDR3nt: TGTGCCAGCAGTGAAGCGCCAGGGGAAGGGGAAAAACTGTTTTTT

j_gene: TRBJ2-2
len: 14
abundance: -
v_gene: TRBV9
d_gene: -
CDR3aa: CASSVAPEFRELFF
CDR3nt: TGTGCCAGCAGCGTAGCGCCCGAGTTCCGGGAGCTGTTTTTT

j_gene: TRBJ1-2
len: 15
abundance: -
v_gene: TRBV5-1
d_gene: TRBD1
CDR3aa: CASSPPGQGRIGYTF
CDR3nt: TGCGCCAGCAGCCCACCTGGACAGGGAAGGATTGGCTACACCTTC